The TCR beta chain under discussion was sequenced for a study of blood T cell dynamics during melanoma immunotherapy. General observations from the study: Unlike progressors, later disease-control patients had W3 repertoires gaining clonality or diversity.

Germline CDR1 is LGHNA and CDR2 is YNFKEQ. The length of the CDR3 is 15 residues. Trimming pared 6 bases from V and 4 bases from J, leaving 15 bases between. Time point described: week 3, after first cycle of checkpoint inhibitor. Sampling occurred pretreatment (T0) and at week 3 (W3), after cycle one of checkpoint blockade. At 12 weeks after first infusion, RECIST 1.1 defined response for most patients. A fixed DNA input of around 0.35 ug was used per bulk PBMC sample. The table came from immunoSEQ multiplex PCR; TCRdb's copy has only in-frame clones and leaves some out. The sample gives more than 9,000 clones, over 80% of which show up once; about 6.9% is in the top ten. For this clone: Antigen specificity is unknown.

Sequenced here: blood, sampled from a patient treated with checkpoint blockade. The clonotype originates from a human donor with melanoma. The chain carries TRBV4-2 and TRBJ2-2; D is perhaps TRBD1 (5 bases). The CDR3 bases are TGTGCCAGCAGTTTCACTCAACAGGCCACCGGGGAGCTGTTTTTT. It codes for CASSFTQQATGELFF.